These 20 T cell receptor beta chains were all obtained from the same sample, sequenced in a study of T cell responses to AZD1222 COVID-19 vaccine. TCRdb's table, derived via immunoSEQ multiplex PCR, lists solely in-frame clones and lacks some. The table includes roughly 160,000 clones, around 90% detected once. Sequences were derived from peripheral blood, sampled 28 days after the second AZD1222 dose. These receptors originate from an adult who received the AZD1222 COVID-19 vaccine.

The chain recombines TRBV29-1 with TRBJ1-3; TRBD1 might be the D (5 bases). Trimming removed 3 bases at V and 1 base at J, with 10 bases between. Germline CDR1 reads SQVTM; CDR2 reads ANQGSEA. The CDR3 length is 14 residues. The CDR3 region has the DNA TGCAGCGTTGACCGAGGGGAGTCTGGAAACACCATATATTTT. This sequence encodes CSVDRGESGNTIYF.

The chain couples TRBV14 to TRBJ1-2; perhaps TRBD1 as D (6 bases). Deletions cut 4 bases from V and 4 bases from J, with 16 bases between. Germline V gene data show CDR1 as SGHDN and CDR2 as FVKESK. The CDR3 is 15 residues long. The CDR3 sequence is CASSLGGPRSYGYTF. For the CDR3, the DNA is TGTGCCAGCAGCCTAGGGGGACCCCGGTCCTATGGCTACACCTTC.

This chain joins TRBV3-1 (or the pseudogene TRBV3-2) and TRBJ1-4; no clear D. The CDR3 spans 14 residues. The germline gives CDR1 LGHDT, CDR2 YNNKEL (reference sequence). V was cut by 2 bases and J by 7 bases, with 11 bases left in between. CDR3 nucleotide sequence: TGTGCCAGCAGCCAATTTCGGTTAAGTGAAAAACTGTTTTTT. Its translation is CASSQFRLSEKLFF.

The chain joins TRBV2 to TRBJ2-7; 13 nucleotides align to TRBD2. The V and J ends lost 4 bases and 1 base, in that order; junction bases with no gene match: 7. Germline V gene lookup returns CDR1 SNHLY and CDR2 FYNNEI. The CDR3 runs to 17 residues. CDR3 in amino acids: CASSATSGRPHSYEQYF. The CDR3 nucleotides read TGTGCCAGCAGTGCGACTAGCGGGAGGCCTCATTCCTACGAGCAGTACTTC.

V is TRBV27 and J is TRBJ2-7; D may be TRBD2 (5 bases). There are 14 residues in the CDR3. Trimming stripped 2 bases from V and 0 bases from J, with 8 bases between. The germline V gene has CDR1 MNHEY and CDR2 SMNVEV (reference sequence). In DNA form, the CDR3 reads TGTGCCAGCAGTTTAAGCGGTACCTCCTACGAGCAGTACTTC. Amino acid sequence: CASSLSGTSYEQYF.

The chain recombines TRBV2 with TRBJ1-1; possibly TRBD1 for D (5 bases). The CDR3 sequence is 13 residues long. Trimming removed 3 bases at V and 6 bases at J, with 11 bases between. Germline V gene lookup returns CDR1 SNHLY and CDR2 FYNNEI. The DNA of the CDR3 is TGTGCCAGCAGTGACCCCGACAGCGCTGAAGCTTTCTTT. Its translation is CASSDPDSAEAFF.

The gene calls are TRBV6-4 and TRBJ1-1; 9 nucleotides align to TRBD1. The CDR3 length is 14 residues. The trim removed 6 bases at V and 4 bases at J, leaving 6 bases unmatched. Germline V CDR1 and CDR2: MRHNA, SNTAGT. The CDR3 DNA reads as TGTGCCAGCAGGGGACAGGGTTGGGGCACTGAAGCTTTCTTT. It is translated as CASRGQGWGTEAFF.

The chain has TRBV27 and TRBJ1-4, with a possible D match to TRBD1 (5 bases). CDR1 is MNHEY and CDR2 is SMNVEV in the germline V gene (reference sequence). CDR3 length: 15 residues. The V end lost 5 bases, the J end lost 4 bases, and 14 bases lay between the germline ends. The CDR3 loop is CASSPRGTYNEKLFF. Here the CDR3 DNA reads TGTGCCAGCAGTCCCCGGGGCACCTATAATGAAAAACTGTTTTTT.

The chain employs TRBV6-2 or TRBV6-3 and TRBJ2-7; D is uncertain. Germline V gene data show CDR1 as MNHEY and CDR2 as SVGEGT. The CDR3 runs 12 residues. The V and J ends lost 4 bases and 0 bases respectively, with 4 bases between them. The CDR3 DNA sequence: TGTGCCAGCAGTTCAAGCTCCTACGAGCAGTACTTC. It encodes CASSSSSYEQYF.

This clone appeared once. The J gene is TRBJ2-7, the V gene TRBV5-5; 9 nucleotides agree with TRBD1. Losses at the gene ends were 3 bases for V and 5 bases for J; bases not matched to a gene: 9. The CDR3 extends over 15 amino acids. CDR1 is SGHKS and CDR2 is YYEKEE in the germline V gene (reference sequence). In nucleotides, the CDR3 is TGTGCCAGCAGCTCCCCGGGGACAGGGAACGACGAGCAGTACTTC. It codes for CASSSPGTGNDEQYF.

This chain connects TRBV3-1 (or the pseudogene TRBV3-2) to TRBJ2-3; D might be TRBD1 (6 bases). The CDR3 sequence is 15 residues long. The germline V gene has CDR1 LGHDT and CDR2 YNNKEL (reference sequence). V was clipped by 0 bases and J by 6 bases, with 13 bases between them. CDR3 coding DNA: TGTGCCAGCAGCCAAGATCACAGGGAAGGGGATACGCAGTATTTT. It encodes CASSQDHREGDTQYF.

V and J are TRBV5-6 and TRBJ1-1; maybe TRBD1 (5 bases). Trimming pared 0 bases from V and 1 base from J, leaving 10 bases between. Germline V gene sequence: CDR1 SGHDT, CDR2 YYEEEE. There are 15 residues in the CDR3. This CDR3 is CASSLGEGTNTEAFF. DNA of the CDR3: TGTGCCAGCAGCTTGGGCGAGGGGACGAACACTGAAGCTTTCTTT.

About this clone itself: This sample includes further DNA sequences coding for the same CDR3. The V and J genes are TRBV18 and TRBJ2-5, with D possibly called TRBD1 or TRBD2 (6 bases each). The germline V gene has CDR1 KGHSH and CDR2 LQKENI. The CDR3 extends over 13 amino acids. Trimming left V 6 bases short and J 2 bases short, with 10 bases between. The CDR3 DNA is TGTGCCAGCTCCCCGGGGGCTCAAGAGACCCAGTACTTC. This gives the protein CASSPGAQETQYF.

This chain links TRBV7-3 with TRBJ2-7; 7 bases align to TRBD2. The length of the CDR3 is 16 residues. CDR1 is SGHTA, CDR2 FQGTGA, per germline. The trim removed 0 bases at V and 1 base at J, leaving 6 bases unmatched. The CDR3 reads CASSLTGGRESYEQYF. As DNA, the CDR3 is TGTGCCAGCAGCTTAACGGGCGGGAGAGAGTCCTACGAGCAGTACTTC.

CDR3: CASSPGEGPGPQHF. The CDR3 DNA follows: TGTGCCAGCAGTCCCGGGGAGGGCCCAGGGCCCCAGCATTTT. V and J are TRBV6-4 and TRBJ1-5; no clear D gene. The CDR3 runs 14 residues. V dropped 5 bases and J dropped 9 bases, with 17 bases sitting between them. In germline, CDR1 is MRHNA, CDR2 SNTAGT.

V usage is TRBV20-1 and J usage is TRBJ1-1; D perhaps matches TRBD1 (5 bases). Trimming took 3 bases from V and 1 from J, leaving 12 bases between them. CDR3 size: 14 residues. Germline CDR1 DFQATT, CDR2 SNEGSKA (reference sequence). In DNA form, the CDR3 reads TGCAGTGCTAGTAAGGGGCCAGGGAACACTGAAGCTTTCTTT. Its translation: CSASKGPGNTEAFF.

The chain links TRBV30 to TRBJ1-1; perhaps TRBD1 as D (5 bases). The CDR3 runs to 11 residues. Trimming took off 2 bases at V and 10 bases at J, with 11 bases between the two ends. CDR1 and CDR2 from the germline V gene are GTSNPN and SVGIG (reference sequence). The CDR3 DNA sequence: TGTGCCTGGAGTCTTCAGAGGGGAGCTTTCTTT. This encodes CAWSLQRGAFF.

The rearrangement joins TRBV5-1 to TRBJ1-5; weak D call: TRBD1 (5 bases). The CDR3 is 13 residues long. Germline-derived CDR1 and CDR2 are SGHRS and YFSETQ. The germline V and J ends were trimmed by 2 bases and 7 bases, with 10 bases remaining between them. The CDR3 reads CASSFGGDQPQHF. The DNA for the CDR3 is TGCGCCAGCAGCTTCGGAGGGGACCAGCCCCAGCATTTT.

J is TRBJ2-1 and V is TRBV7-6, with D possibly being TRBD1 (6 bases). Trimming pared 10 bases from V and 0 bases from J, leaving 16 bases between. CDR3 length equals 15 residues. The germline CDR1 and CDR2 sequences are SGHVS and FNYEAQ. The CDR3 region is CATHRDPSSYNEQFF. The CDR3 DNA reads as TGTGCCACCCACAGGGACCCTAGCTCCTACAATGAGCAGTTCTTC.

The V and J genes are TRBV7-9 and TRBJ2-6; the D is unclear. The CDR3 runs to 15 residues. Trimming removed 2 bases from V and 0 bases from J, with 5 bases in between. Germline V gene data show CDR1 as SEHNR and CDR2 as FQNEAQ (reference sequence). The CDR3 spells CASSLIPSGANVLTF. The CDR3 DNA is TGTGCCAGCAGCTTAATACCCTCTGGGGCCAACGTCCTGACTTTC.